The present entry profiles one T cell receptor (beta chain) with its context. PCR involved 60 Vbeta and 13 Jbeta primers. Here immunoSEQ multiplex PCR was the method, and the copy in TCRdb shows in-frame clones only, minus some. The sample shows approximately 100,000 clones, about 80% of them seen only once. The data belong to a study of cytomegalovirus exposure and HLA in healthy donors. Unmatched junction bases numbered 4, after V lost 8 bases and J lost 0 bases. The CDR3 spans 14 residues. The germline CDR1 and CDR2 sequences are MNHNY and SVGAGI (reference sequence). The V gene is TRBV6-6, the J gene TRBJ2-1, with 7 nucleotides matching TRBD1. The specimen sequenced was PBMCs. The TCR originated in a middle-aged woman in good health and CMV-seronegative. The CDR3 protein is CASHRDSSYNEQFF. DNA of the CDR3: TGTGCCAGCCACCGGGACAGCTCCTACAATGAGCAGTTCTTC.